This T cell receptor (beta chain) comes out of a study of shared clonotypes between healthy human individuals. Each subset's genomic DNA was split evenly across several immunoSEQ plates. Measured with immunoSEQ multiplex PCR; TCRdb has only the in-frame clones, and not every one. Of 900,000 to 1,200,000 clones in the sample, approximately 80% were seen once. Every contributor of samples was a Caucasian grown-up residing in Nashville, Tennessee. In germline, CDR1 is MDHEN, CDR2 SYDVKM. Trimming left V 4 bases short and J 6 bases short, with 13 bases between. This CDR3 comprises 14 residues. The clonotype comes from a man aged 18 to 30 in good health. Some clones in this sample may be carry-over from other donors' samples. The gene calls are TRBV28 and TRBJ1-5, with D possibly TRBD1 on 6 matching bases. Specimen: memory CD4+ T cells from PBMCs. Indicated subset: CD45RA-negative fraction. Here the CDR3 reads CASSWAGVRQPQHF. The CDR3 DNA reads as TGTGCCAGCAGTTGGGCAGGGGTTCGTCAGCCCCAGCATTTT.